This is a list of T cell receptor beta chains from one sample in a study of T cell changes during pregnancy in multiple sclerosis. Data came from immunoSEQ multiplex PCR; TCRdb stores just in-frame clones and leaves some out. In the table there are some 77,000 clones, about 92% of which are singletons. Sample: peripheral blood, taken after pregnancy. Receptors originate from a female donor in good health, enrolled as a control in a pregnancy study. The CDR3 runs from the conserved cysteine through the conserved F or W.

CDR3	J	V
CASSITLAGNEQFF	TRBJ2-1	TRBV9
CASSLWGLAGNEQFF	TRBJ2-1	TRBV28
CAWIKRGSSYEQYF	TRBJ2-7	TRBV30
CASRRGSTEAFF	TRBJ1-1	TRBV6-1
CASSPPAGFNQPQHF	TRBJ1-5	TRBV28
CASSRPGQGIEQYF	TRBJ2-7	TRBV6-5
CASSFRDTGTDYGYTF	TRBJ1-2	TRBV28
CATKKTGATYEQYF	TRBJ2-7	TRBV19
CATSSRHRGRGETQYF	TRBJ2-5	TRBV15
CASSLGGGTTVAKNIQYF	TRBJ2-4	TRBV7-8
CASQTSGSLDEQFF	TRBJ2-1	TRBV28
CASRTGTGSNEQYF	TRBJ2-7	TRBV13
CASSLGRATDTQYF	TRBJ2-3	TRBV13
CASSLASSYEQYF	TRBJ2-7	TRBV11-3
CASSSGLSPPNEQFF	TRBJ2-1	TRBV7-6
CAWSAGLAGNEQFF	TRBJ2-1	TRBV30
CASSPEYQGAYEQYF	TRBJ2-7	TRBV5-1
CASSLATVTMNTEAFF	TRBJ1-1	TRBV5-6
CASSPREVEETQYF	TRBJ2-5	TRBV18
CASSRTGLSYEQYF	TRBJ2-7	TRBV6-5
CASSLGRSFGNTIYF	TRBJ1-3	TRBV11-2
CASSAGQGEAFF	TRBJ1-1	TRBV18
CATSSPLVAGTGETQYF	TRBJ2-5	TRBV15
CASGRGEQGARRGYGYTF	TRBJ1-2	TRBV12-5
CASRFTARAIVYEQYF	TRBJ2-7	TRBV11-2
CATSSQHGASSYEQYF	TRBJ2-7	TRBV15
CAWSAFRNTLEAFF	TRBJ1-1	TRBV30
CASSPSRLQVMNTEAFF	TRBJ1-1	TRBV18
CASMRGNTIYF	TRBJ1-3	TRBV27
CASSPRSSGLSYNEQFF	TRBJ2-1	TRBV7-8
CASSVVWTRSSYNEQFF	TRBJ2-1	TRBV9
CASVSSGRTAYEQYF	TRBJ2-7	TRBV5-8
CASSHRLAGGPTDTQYF	TRBJ2-3	TRBV19
CASSLTASGSNEQFF	TRBJ2-1	TRBV7-3
CASSEGPGGAYEQYF	TRBJ2-7	TRBV7-8
CSVVTSIAEAFF	TRBJ1-1	TRBV29-1
CASKGQGRRETQYF	TRBJ2-5	TRBV27
CASSQRPSGVYNEQFF	TRBJ2-1	TRBV5-1
CASSFLGTGSGEQFF	TRBJ2-1	TRBV5-1
CASSGGGYREWEETQYF	TRBJ2-5	TRBV28
CASSNRFPSEKLFF	TRBJ1-4	TRBV27
CASSIETGLGYTF	TRBJ1-2	TRBV19